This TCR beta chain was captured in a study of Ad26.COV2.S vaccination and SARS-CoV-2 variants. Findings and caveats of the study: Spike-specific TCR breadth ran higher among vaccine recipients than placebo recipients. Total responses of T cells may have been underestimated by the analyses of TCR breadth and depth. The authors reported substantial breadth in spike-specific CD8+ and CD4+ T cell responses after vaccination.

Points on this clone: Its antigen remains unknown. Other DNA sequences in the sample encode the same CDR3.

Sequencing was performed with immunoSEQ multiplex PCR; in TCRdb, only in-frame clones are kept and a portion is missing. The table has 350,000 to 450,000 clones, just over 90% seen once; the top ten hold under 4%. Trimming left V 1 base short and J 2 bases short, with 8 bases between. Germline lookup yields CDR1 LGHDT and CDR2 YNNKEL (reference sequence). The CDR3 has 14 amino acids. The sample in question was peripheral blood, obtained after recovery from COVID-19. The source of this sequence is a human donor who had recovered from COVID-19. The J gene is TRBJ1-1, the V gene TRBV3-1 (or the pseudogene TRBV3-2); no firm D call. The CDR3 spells CASSQGTGNTEAFF. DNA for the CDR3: TGTGCCAGCAGCCAAGGGACCGGCAACACTGAAGCTTTCTTT.